These 22 T cell receptor beta chains were all obtained from the same sample, sequenced in a study of T cells after yellow fever vaccination. TCRdb used MiXCR to reprocess the 5' RACE reads, holding one entry per CDR3 protein. Of some 320,000 distinct CDR3 sequences listed, less than 9.5% are singletons. The material was CD4+ T cells sorted from PBMCs, obtained 5 days after the yellow fever booster vaccination. The source of these receptors is a man between 18 and 35 years old who received the YFV17D yellow fever vaccine.

The chain combines TRBV4-1 with TRBJ2-5, with D possibly matching TRBD2 (5 bases). The CDR3 loop spans 13 amino acids. The germline gives CDR1 MGHRA, CDR2 YSYEKL. V lost 5 bases and J lost 3, with 10 bases in between. CDR3 sequence reads: CASSSPTKETQYF. CDR3 DNA: TGCGCCAGCAGCTCGCCGACTAAAGAGACCCAGTACTTC.

This clonotype came up a few times. This chain joins TRBV5-1 and TRBJ1-4; D unclear. The CDR3 spans 15 residues. The germline V and J ends were trimmed by 4 bases and 8 bases, with 18 bases remaining between them. Germline V CDR1 and CDR2: SGHRS, YFSETQ. The CDR3 DNA follows: TGCGCCAGCAGCCTAGCCGCCGAGGCGGGCGAAAAACTGTTTTTT. Its protein is CASSLAAEAGEKLFF. Based on the CDR3 plus reference TRBV5-1 and TRBJ1-4, the full variable domain is KAGVTQTPRYLIKTRGQQVTLSCSPISGHRSVSWYQQTPGQGLQFLFEYFSETQRNKGNFPGRFSGRQFSNSRSEMNVSTLELGDSALYLCASSLAAEAGEKLFFGSGTQLSVL.

The chain uses TRBV5-1 and TRBJ1-5; perhaps TRBD1 as D (6 bases). The CDR3 loop spans 15 amino acids. CDR1 and CDR2 (germline): SGHRS, YFSETQ. The V and J ends lost 4 bases and 5 bases respectively, with 16 bases between them. The CDR3 DNA is TGCGCCAGCAGCCCGGGGGCGGCAGTCGATCAGCCCCAGCATTTT. Residues: CASSPGAAVDQPQHF.

The chain has TRBV4-3 and TRBJ2-6, with TRBD1 as a possible D gene (6 bases). Trimming shortened V by 2 bases and J by 2 bases, and 22 bases separated the two germline ends. The CDR3 covers 20 residues. CDR1 and CDR2 from the germline V gene are LGHNA and YSLEER. DNA of the CDR3: TGCGCCAGCAGCCAAAGTTCCTACAGGGTAAACCTACCTGGGGCCAACGTCCTGACTTTC. As protein: CASSQSSYRVNLPGANVLTF.

This clonotype was detected many times. J is TRBJ2-2 and V is TRBV14, with D unclear. V was trimmed by 0 bases and J by 9 bases, leaving 8 bases between them. CDR1 SGHDN and CDR2 FVKESK come from the germline V gene. The CDR3 is 13 residues long. CDR3 DNA: TGTGCCAGCAGCCAAGATCTCGCCCGGGAGCTGTTTTTT. Translated: CASSQDLARELFF. The entire variable domain, with the rest obtained from reference TRBV14 and TRBJ2-2, is as follows: EAGVTQFPSHSVIEKGQTVTLRCDPISGHDNLYWYRRVMGKEIKFLLHFVKESKQDESGMPNNRFLAERTGGTYSTLKVQPAELEDSGVYFCASSQDLARELFFGEGSRLTVL.

CDR3: CSLLAGDQETQYF. CDR3 bases: TGCAGTCTGCTAGCGGGGGACCAAGAGACCCAGTACTTC. The rearrangement links TRBV20-1 to TRBJ2-5, with 10 nucleotides matching TRBD2. From germline, CDR1 is DFQATT and CDR2 SNEGSKA (reference sequence). This CDR3 is 13 amino acids long. Unmatched junction bases numbered 3, after V lost 8 bases and J lost 0 bases.

This clonotype has a handful of counts. The chain couples TRBV2 to TRBJ2-3; D gene ambiguous. Deletions cut 7 bases from V and 1 base from J, with 15 bases between. Germline CDR1 SNHLY, CDR2 FYNNEI. CDR3 size: 15 residues. In nucleotides, the CDR3 is TGTGCCAGCATCGGTGGGCTGGGTGGCACAGATACGCAGTATTTT. The encoded protein is CASIGGLGGTDTQYF.

This clonotype was detected ten times or more. The chain carries TRBV12-3 or TRBV12-4 and TRBJ1-2; D not certain. This CDR3 spans 14 amino acids. V lost 2 bases and J lost 2, with 9 bases in between. Written as DNA, the CDR3 is TGTGCCAGCAGTTTAACGGCTAGGAACTATGGCTACACCTTC. It is translated as CASSLTARNYGYTF.

This clonotype was seen a few times. This chain joins TRBV5-1 and TRBJ2-3; D is perhaps TRBD2 (6 bases). Trimming took off 6 bases at V and 3 bases at J, with 17 bases between the two ends. The CDR3 runs to 15 residues. Germline V CDR1 and CDR2: SGHRS, YFSETQ. DNA for the CDR3: TGCGCCAGCACCCGGGGAGGAATTGGAACAGATACGCAGTATTTT. Its translation: CASTRGGIGTDTQYF.

The chain has TRBV6-6 and TRBJ2-5; D perhaps matches TRBD1 (6 bases). CDR1 and CDR2 from the germline V gene are MNHNY and SVGAGI (reference sequence). V dropped 5 bases and J dropped 2 bases, with 15 bases sitting between them. The CDR3 is made up of 15 amino acids. Written as DNA, the CDR3 is TGTGCCAGCAGTCTTCACAGGGCCGCTCAAGAGACCCAGTACTTC. This sequence encodes CASSLHRAAQETQYF.

This clonotype was observed a handful of times. This chain links TRBV5-6 with TRBJ2-7, with D unclear. The CDR3 runs 16 residues. With 0 bases removed from V and 1 base from J, the gap between germline ends came to 14 bases. Germline V gives CDR1 SGHDT, CDR2 YYEEEE. The CDR3 reads CASSLAKMTGSYEQYV. In nucleotides, the CDR3 is TGTGCCAGCAGCTTGGCCAAGATGACCGGGTCCTACGAGCAGTACGTC.

This clonotype was picked up a small number of times. The V gene is TRBV12-3 or TRBV12-4, the J gene TRBJ2-5; D may be TRBD2 (6 bases). The CDR3 length is 13 residues. V was shortened by 4 bases and J by 5 bases, with 11 bases between the two germline ends. The CDR3 nucleotides are TGTGCCAGCAGTTGGGGGAGGATGGAGACCCAGTACTTC. It codes for CASSWGRMETQYF.

The chain recombines TRBV5-1 with TRBJ2-2; 8 nucleotides agree with TRBD1. Unmatched junction bases numbered 6, after V lost 4 bases and J lost 1 base. Germline V gene lookup returns CDR1 SGHRS and CDR2 YFSETQ. The CDR3 consists of 16 residues. The CDR3 sequence: CASSMIGTGNTGELFF. The CDR3 DNA is TGCGCCAGCAGCATGATAGGGACAGGGAACACCGGGGAGCTGTTTTTT.

This sequence joins TRBV5-5 and TRBJ1-4; tentatively, D is TRBD1 (5 bases). The V end lost 1 base, the J end lost 7 bases, and 14 bases lay between the germline ends. This CDR3 is built from 15 residues. Germline assignment: CDR1 SGHKS and CDR2 YYEKEE (reference sequence). CDR3 bases: TGTGCCAGCAGCTTGTCGTGGGCAGGGAGTGAAAAACTGTTTTTT. It encodes CASSLSWAGSEKLFF.

This chain joins TRBV20-1 and TRBJ2-3; 11 bases map to TRBD2. CDR1 is DFQATT and CDR2 is SNEGSKA in the germline V gene (reference sequence). The length of the CDR3 is 15 residues. Losses at the gene ends were 6 bases for V and 2 bases for J; bases not matched to a gene: 7. The CDR3: CSANLAGGFTDTQYF. CDR3 DNA sequence: TGCAGTGCCAACCTAGCGGGGGGCTTCACAGATACGCAGTATTTT.

The V gene is TRBV12-3 or TRBV12-4, the J gene TRBJ1-2, with D perhaps matching TRBD1 (6 bases). With 2 bases removed from V and 2 bases from J, the gap between germline ends came to 12 bases. The CDR3 is 15 amino acids. In DNA, the CDR3 is TGTGCCAGCAGTTTATCGGGGGGCGCCAACTATGGCTACACCTTC. Amino acids: CASSLSGGANYGYTF.

This clonotype showed up just a few times. The rearrangement joins TRBV7-2 to TRBJ2-3; maybe TRBD2 (5 bases). The CDR3 contains 16 residues. V lost 3 bases and J 2 bases, leaving 15 bases between the germline ends. Germline CDR1 is SGHTA and CDR2 is FQGNSA. The CDR3 sequence: CASSFIVGVYTDTQYF. In nucleotides, the CDR3 is TGTGCCAGCAGCTTTATCGTCGGGGTTTACACAGATACGCAGTATTTT.

This clonotype was detected ten times or more. The J gene is TRBJ1-5, the V gene TRBV29-1; D remains unclear. Germline values: CDR1 SQVTM, CDR2 ANQGSEA. This CDR3 has 13 amino acids. Trimming left V 7 bases short and J 0 bases short, with 10 bases between. In DNA form, the CDR3 reads TGCAGCGCCCAATGGGATAGCAATCAGCCCCAGCATTTT. The encoded protein is CSAQWDSNQPQHF.

This clonotype was seen at least ten times. The chain uses TRBV7-2 and TRBJ2-5; D is possibly TRBD1 (6 bases). Trimming removed 2 bases from V and 5 bases from J, with 12 bases in between. CDR1 and CDR2 (germline): SGHTA, FQGNSA. The CDR3 runs to 14 residues. The CDR3 region is CASSLQGSGETQYF. In nucleotides, the CDR3 is TGTGCCAGCAGCTTACAGGGGTCGGGCGAGACCCAGTACTTC.

This clonotype was recorded a few times. The chain links TRBV5-3 to TRBJ2-1; possible D gene TRBD1, 6 bases. TRBV5-3 is known as an ORF, though its function is uncertain. V lost 0 bases and J lost 8, with 21 bases in between. This CDR3 is 17 amino acids long. In DNA form, the CDR3 reads TGTGCCAGAAGCTTGGAAAACAGCACCGGCAGGGGCTATGAGCAGTTCTTC. This translates into CARSLENSTGRGYEQFF.

This clonotype was seen only a few times. The rearrangement uses TRBV29-1 and TRBJ1-1, with D hard to call. This CDR3 spans 13 amino acids. Trimming took 4 bases from V and 0 from J, leaving 9 bases between them. In germline, CDR1 is SQVTM, CDR2 ANQGSEA. DNA of the CDR3: TGCAGCGTTGGTGGGGTACTGAACACTGAAGCTTTCTTT. Amino acid sequence: CSVGGVLNTEAFF.

J is TRBJ2-7 and V is TRBV11-3, with a tentative D call TRBD1 (8 bases). The germline V and J ends were trimmed by 0 bases and 6 bases, with 12 bases remaining between them. This CDR3 has 14 residues. The germline V gene has CDR1 SGHNT and CDR2 YENEEA. The CDR3 bases are TGTGCCAGCAGCTTAGAAACAGGGGGGGTCGAGCAGTACGTC. It translates to CASSLETGGVEQYV.